A selection of T cell receptor beta chains follows, all from one sample in a study of Graves' ophthalmopathy and Graves' hyperthyroidism. TCRdb fed the multiplex PCR reads into MiXCR, producing one record per CDR3 protein. The sample has around 1.1 million distinct CDR3 sequences, about 40% seen once. What was sequenced was peripheral blood or thyroid tissue (not recorded which). The receptors derive from an adult man with Graves' hyperthyroidism. The CDR3 runs from the conserved cysteine through the conserved F or W. The D gene is left open where the match is weak. Clone size is given for some rows only: seen once, a few or many times, or a class if the clone is expanded.

J gene: TRBJ2-7
D gene: .
V gene: TRBV14
clone size: many
CDR3 protein: CASGLSSYEQYF
CDR3 DNA: TGTGCCAGCGGCCTATCTTCCTACGAGCAGTACTTC

J gene: TRBJ2-5
D gene: .
V gene: TRBV20-1
clone size: .
CDR3 protein: CSADTGRYQETQYF
CDR3 DNA: TGCAGTGCCGACACAGGACGTTACCAAGAGACCCAGTACTTC

J gene: TRBJ1-2
D gene: .
V gene: TRBV25-1
clone size: .
CDR3 protein: CASRDQGRAYGYTF
CDR3 DNA: TGTGCCAGCAGAGATCAAGGCAGAGCCTATGGCTACACCTTC

J gene: TRBJ1-6
D gene: TRBD1
V gene: TRBV5-6
clone size: few
CDR3 protein: CASSGIGTANSPLHF
CDR3 DNA: TGTGCCAGCAGCGGAATCGGGACAGCAAATTCACCCCTCCACTTT

J gene: TRBJ2-7
D gene: TRBD2
V gene: TRBV6-1
clone size: .
CDR3 protein: CASSEEEKREVWVYEQYF
CDR3 DNA: TGTGCCAGCAGTGAAGAAGAGAAGCGGGAGGTGTGGGTCTACGAGCAGTACTTC

J gene: TRBJ1-6
D gene: .
V gene: TRBV5-4
clone size: few
CDR3 protein: CASSLVARKMVPLHF
CDR3 DNA: TGTGCCAGCAGCTTGGTGGCACGAAAAATGGTACCCCTCCACTTT

J gene: TRBJ2-7
D gene: .
V gene: TRBV7-3
clone size: many
CDR3 protein: CASSLSLLVSPYEQYF
CDR3 DNA: TGTGCCAGCAGCTTATCGTTACTAGTATCGCCTTACGAGCAGTACTTC

J gene: TRBJ1-5
D gene: .
V gene: TRBV2
clone size: many
CDR3 protein: CASKKGGLSNQPQHF
CDR3 DNA: TGTGCCAGCAAAAAGGGAGGGCTGAGCAATCAGCCCCAGCATTTT

J gene: TRBJ1-1
D gene: .
V gene: TRBV28
clone size: .
CDR3 protein: CASSLNYREAFF
CDR3 DNA: TGTGCCAGCAGTTTGAATTACAGAGAAGCTTTCTTT

J gene: TRBJ2-7
D gene: .
V gene: TRBV7-8
clone size: many
CDR3 protein: CASSLVRPPTYEQYF
CDR3 DNA: TGTGCCAGCAGCTTAGTTCGGCCGCCCACCTACGAGCAGTACTTC

J gene: TRBJ2-7
D gene: .
V gene: TRBV7-3
clone size: .
CDR3 protein: CASSLRGLAPPYEQYF
CDR3 DNA: TGTGCCAGCAGCTTAAGAGGACTTGCCCCCCCCTACGAGCAGTACTTC

J gene: TRBJ1-2
D gene: .
V gene: TRBV3-1
clone size: .
CDR3 protein: CASSRRQAYYGYTF
CDR3 DNA: TGTGCCAGCAGCCGGAGACAGGCATACTATGGCTACACCTTC

J gene: TRBJ2-6
D gene: .
V gene: TRBV29-1
clone size: .
CDR3 protein: CSLVRIPGANVLTF
CDR3 DNA: TGCAGCTTAGTTCGGATCCCTGGGGCCAACGTCCTGACTTTC

J gene: TRBJ2-7
D gene: .
V gene: TRBV15
clone size: few
CDR3 protein: CATSRDLEQGYEQYF
CDR3 DNA: TGTGCCACCAGCAGAGATCTGGAACAGGGCTACGAGCAGTACTTC

J gene: TRBJ2-7
D gene: .
V gene: TRBV25-1
clone size: many
CDR3 protein: CASSDARSSHEQYF
CDR3 DNA: TGTGCCAGCAGCGACGCGAGAAGTTCCCACGAGCAGTACTTC

J gene: TRBJ1-3
D gene: .
V gene: TRBV7-2
clone size: .
CDR3 protein: CASSLPLRVSGNTIYF
CDR3 DNA: TGTGCCAGCAGCTTACCGCTGAGAGTTTCTGGAAACACCATATATTTT

J gene: TRBJ1-1
D gene: .
V gene: TRBV7-9
clone size: .
CDR3 protein: CASSLEGESGTEAFF
CDR3 DNA: TGTGCCAGCAGCTTGGAAGGGGAGAGTGGCACTGAAGCTTTCTTT

J gene: TRBJ2-7
D gene: .
V gene: TRBV7-9
clone size: many
CDR3 protein: CASSPRFSYEQYF
CDR3 DNA: TGTGCCAGCAGCCCAAGATTCTCCTACGAGCAGTACTTC

J gene: TRBJ1-6
D gene: .
V gene: TRBV7-2
clone size: .
CDR3 protein: CASSLSSHNSPLHF
CDR3 DNA: TGTGCCAGCAGCCTTAGCTCCCATAATTCACCCCTCCACTTT

J gene: TRBJ1-3
D gene: .
V gene: TRBV12-3/TRBV12-4
clone size: .
CDR3 protein: CASSPLGGGGNTIYF
CDR3 DNA: TGTGCCAGCAGTCCTCTGGGGGGGGGTGGAAACACCATATATTTT

J gene: TRBJ2-5
D gene: .
V gene: TRBV4-1
clone size: many
CDR3 protein: CASSQVRDGETQYF
CDR3 DNA: TGCGCCAGCAGCCAAGTCAGGGATGGGGAGACCCAGTACTTC

J gene: TRBJ1-5
D gene: TRBD1
V gene: TRBV5-1
clone size: .
CDR3 protein: CASSLGGTVDQPQHF
CDR3 DNA: TGCGCCAGCAGCTTGGGGGGGACAGTCGATCAGCCCCAGCATTTT

J gene: TRBJ1-5
D gene: TRBD1
V gene: TRBV12-3/TRBV12-4
clone size: few
CDR3 protein: CASKLDRGGEPQHF
CDR3 DNA: TGTGCCAGCAAGTTGGACAGGGGGGGGGAGCCCCAGCATTTT

J gene: TRBJ2-7
D gene: .
V gene: TRBV20-1
clone size: many
CDR3 protein: CSARDGSSYEQYF
CDR3 DNA: TGCAGTGCTAGAGACGGCAGCTCCTACGAGCAGTACTTC

J gene: TRBJ1-1
D gene: .
V gene: TRBV5-1
clone size: many
CDR3 protein: CASSTYRDNTEAFF
CDR3 DNA: TGCGCCAGCAGCACATACCGGGACAACACTGAAGCTTTCTTT

J gene: TRBJ1-5
D gene: .
V gene: TRBV9
clone size: many
CDR3 protein: CASSVGINGNQPQHF
CDR3 DNA: TGTGCCAGCAGCGTCGGGATTAATGGCAATCAGCCCCAGCATTTT

J gene: TRBJ1-2
D gene: .
V gene: TRBV29-1
clone size: .
CDR3 protein: CSVGAGGYTF
CDR3 DNA: TGCAGCGTTGGGGCAGGGGGCTACACCTTC

J gene: TRBJ2-2
D gene: TRBD2
V gene: TRBV6-2/TRBV6-3
clone size: few
CDR3 protein: CASSPRASGTPNTGELFF
CDR3 DNA: TGTGCCAGCAGCCCAAGGGCGAGCGGGACCCCGAACACCGGGGAGCTGTTTTTT

J gene: TRBJ2-2
D gene: .
V gene: TRBV2
clone size: .
CDR3 protein: CGTEKVDTGELFF
CDR3 DNA: TGTGGAACAGAAAAAGTTGACACCGGGGAGCTGTTTTTT